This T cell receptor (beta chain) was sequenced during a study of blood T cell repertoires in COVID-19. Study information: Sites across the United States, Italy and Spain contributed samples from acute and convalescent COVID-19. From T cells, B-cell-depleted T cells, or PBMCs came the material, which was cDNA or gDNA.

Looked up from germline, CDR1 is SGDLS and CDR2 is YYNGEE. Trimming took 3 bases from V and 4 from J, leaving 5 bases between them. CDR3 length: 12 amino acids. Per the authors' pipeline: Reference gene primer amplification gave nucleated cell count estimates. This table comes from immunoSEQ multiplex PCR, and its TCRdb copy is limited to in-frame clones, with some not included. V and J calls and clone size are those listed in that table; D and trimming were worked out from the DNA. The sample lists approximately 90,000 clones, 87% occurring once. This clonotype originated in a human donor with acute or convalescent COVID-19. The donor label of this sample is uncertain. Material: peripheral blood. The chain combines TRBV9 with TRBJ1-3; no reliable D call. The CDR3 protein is CASSEEGNTIYF. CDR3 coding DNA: TGTGCCAGCAGCGAAGAGGGAAACACCATATATTTT.